A selection of T cell receptor beta chains follows, all from one sample in a study of T cell repertoires in cytomegalovirus infection. TCRdb re-analysed the reads in MiXCR, keeping a single row per CDR3 protein. The repertoire holds some 700,000 distinct CDR3 sequences, with roughly a third as singletons. Sequencing was carried out using PBMCs. The source is a human donor in good health (CMV status not recorded). Some clones in this sample may be carry-over from other donors' samples. CDR3s leave out the opening cysteine and the closing phenylalanine or tryptophan. Clone sizes are given selectively: once, few, many, or a class where the clone is expanded.

size | J | V | CDR3
many | TRBJ1-5 | TRBV7-6 | ASSYGPATQPQH
. | TRBJ1-1 | TRBV7-8 | ASGVSRTGDTEAF
. | TRBJ2-7 | TRBV6-8 | ASSVRDSYEQY
. | TRBJ1-4 | TRBV6-1 | ASSEARGSTNEKLF
. | TRBJ1-4 | TRBV18 | ASSTDRGHEKLF
few | TRBJ2-3 | TRBV7-9 | ASSGTPSTDTQY
. | TRBJ2-7 | TRBV6-6 | ASSYSGQTQY
many | TRBJ2-5 | TRBV7-2 | ASSGGREAPQETQY
. | TRBJ1-1 | TRBV6-1 | ASSYIRGPESF
few | TRBJ2-1 | TRBV11-2 | ASSRPYPLKPGQGSSYNEQF
many | TRBJ2-2 | TRBV27 | ASSLLQGTGELF
. | TRBJ2-2 | TRBV7-6 | ASSWLAGSNTGELF
once | TRBJ1-2 | TRBV28 | ASSLTLGYGYT
. | TRBJ2-1 | TRBV3-1 | ASRDSRVSSYNEQF
. | TRBJ1-3 | TRBV11-2 | ASSQPGGSGNTIY
. | TRBJ1-5 | TRBV4-2 | ASSQGMMSNQPQH
. | TRBJ1-1 | TRBV19 | ASSIFSGRTEAF
. | TRBJ2-3 | TRBV6-5 | ASSYVRATDTQY
. | TRBJ2-3 | TRBV19 | ASRQIGSSTDTQY
. | TRBJ2-3 | TRBV24-1 | ATGDRGFSSTDTQY
. | TRBJ1-1 | TRBV28 | ASSLSWAGVGTDTEAF
many | TRBJ2-7 | TRBV4-1 | ASSRLGQGVDSYEQY
few | TRBJ1-5 | TRBV7-2 | ASSLNLNQPQH
. | TRBJ2-5 | TRBV27 | ANQTSGRIETQY
. | TRBJ2-7 | TRBV27 | ASSSQDRGTYEQY
. | TRBJ2-3 | TRBV7-9 | ASAGTGFADTQY
. | TRBJ1-5 | TRBV6-8 | ASSYSTRGGQPQH
. | TRBJ1-3 | TRBV2 | ASTRATYGNTIY
. | TRBJ2-3 | TRBV5-6 | ASTTSDRDTDTQY
few | TRBJ1-6 | TRBV28 | ASSLVEVRSYNSPLH
. | TRBJ1-4 | TRBV28 | ASSTPGRGAGEKLF
few | TRBJ2-5 | TRBV12-3/TRBV12-4 | ASSLAYRVRETQY
few | TRBJ2-5 | TRBV6-1 | ASSESSGLWETQY
many | TRBJ1-2 | TRBV7-2 | ASNFYAGQGLGYT
. | TRBJ1-5 | TRBV28 | ASRQQGAANQPQH
. | TRBJ2-2 | TRBV20-1 | SARDRGTGVGELF
. | TRBJ2-2 | TRBV7-9 | ASSPSPLGAGELF
. | TRBJ1-5 | TRBV4-1 | AIGAGGNQPQH
. | TRBJ1-5 | TRBV6-2/TRBV6-3 | ASSPGTPSRGNQPQH
. | TRBJ2-1 | TRBV12-5 | ASGSPNRGNNEQF
. | TRBJ1-1 | TRBV7-9 | ASIPGWDSALPTAEAV
few | TRBJ2-3 | TRBV6-1 | ASSETLTASTDTQY
. | TRBJ1-5 | TRBV19 | ASSISTGQNNQPQH
many | TRBJ2-4 | TRBV7-8 | ASSLGAKNIQY